The next 9 T cell receptor beta chains were all read from a single sample in a study of blood T cell repertoires in COVID-19. Clones were read by immunoSEQ multiplex PCR, and TCRdb kept only the in-frame ones, dropping some. The table records approximately 97,000 clones, almost 85% of them present only once. Sequenced input: peripheral blood. These receptors all come from a middle-aged man with active or convalescent COVID-19.

V is TRBV27 and J is TRBJ1-4, with a possible D match to TRBD1 (6 bases). The V and J ends lost 2 bases and 4 bases respectively, with 11 bases between them. The CDR3 sequence is 15 residues long. CDR1 and CDR2 from the germline V gene are MNHEY and SMNVEV (reference sequence). CDR3 region: CASSLPGTSNEKLFF. For the CDR3, the DNA is TGTGCCAGCAGTTTACCCGGGACAAGTAATGAAAAACTGTTTTTT.

The chain is built from TRBV29-1 and TRBJ1-1; 8 bases agree with TRBD1. With V trimmed by 7 bases and J by 2 bases, 12 bases remained unmatched. Per germline, CDR1 SQVTM and CDR2 ANQGSEA. This CDR3 is 15 amino acids long. CDR3 DNA: TGCAGCGGGACAGGGTCTGCTATGGGTAACACTGAAGCTTTCTTT. This translates into CSGTGSAMGNTEAFF.

The CDR3 region is CASSFFSGTGGTHNEKLFF. The CDR3 nucleotides read TGTGCCAGCAGCTTCTTTTCCGGGACAGGGGGTACCCATAATGAAAAACTGTTTTTT. V and J are TRBV11-2 and TRBJ1-4, with 11 bases that match TRBD1. Germline V CDR1 and CDR2: SGHAT, FQNNGV. V lost 3 bases and J lost 4; bases outside the gene matches: 13. The CDR3 has 19 amino acids.

The chain recombines TRBV27 with TRBJ1-1; D unresolved. V lost 6 bases and J 1 base, leaving 9 bases between the germline ends. Per germline, CDR1 MNHEY and CDR2 SMNVEV (reference sequence). CDR3 length: 13 residues. The DNA for the CDR3 is TGTGCCAGCAGCCGGCCGGGGAACACTGAAGCTTTCTTT. Translating it yields CASSRPGNTEAFF.

This clone was seen only once. The chain uses TRBV9 and TRBJ1-2, with TRBD1 matching over 7 bases. CDR3 size: 15 residues. Germline-derived CDR1 and CDR2 are SGDLS and YYNGEE. With V trimmed by 7 bases and J by 0 bases, 9 bases remained unmatched. This CDR3 reads CASERGQGANYGYTF. Written as DNA, the CDR3 is TGTGCCAGCGAGCGCGGGCAGGGGGCTAACTATGGCTACACCTTC.

The J gene is TRBJ1-5, the V gene TRBV7-9; D gene uncertain. This CDR3 has 15 amino acids. Looked up from germline, CDR1 is SEHNR and CDR2 is FQNEAQ (reference sequence). V lost 2 bases, J lost 1 base, and 9 bases lay in between. The CDR3 DNA reads TGTGCCAGCAGCTTAAACGGGATAAGCAATCAGCCCCAGCATTTT. Translated, it gives CASSLNGISNQPQHF.

The chain links TRBV6-1 to TRBJ1-5, with 8 positions matching TRBD1. CDR1 is MNHNS, CDR2 SASEGT, per germline. CDR3 length: 16 residues. V was pared by 2 bases and J by 4 bases, with 7 bases of the junction left unmatched. CDR3 loop: CASSEMGQESNQPQHF. The CDR3 DNA sequence: TGTGCCAGCAGTGAAATGGGACAGGAATCTAATCAGCCCCAGCATTTT.

The CDR3 bases are TGTGCCAGCAGTCTGGGGACAGGGTATATGTACTTC. Residues: CASSLGTGYMYF. The rearrangement uses TRBV7-9 and TRBJ2-7, with 9 bases aligning to TRBD1. The trim removed 6 bases at V and 12 bases at J, leaving 9 bases unmatched. Germline V gene data show CDR1 as SEHNR and CDR2 as FQNEAQ (reference sequence). This CDR3 region has 12 residues.

This clone has just one count. The rearrangement links TRBV3-1 (or the pseudogene TRBV3-2) to TRBJ1-2, with D possibly matching TRBD1 (6 bases). This CDR3 comprises 15 residues. V lost 4 bases and J 0 bases, leaving 12 bases between the germline ends. CDR1 and CDR2 (germline): LGHDT, YNNKEL (reference sequence). CDR3 in amino acids: CASSRGTPANYGYTF. For the CDR3, the DNA is TGTGCCAGCAGCCGAGGGACACCTGCTAACTATGGCTACACCTTC.